What follows describes a single T cell receptor (beta chain). These data are taken from a study of blood T cell repertoires in COVID-19. Study at large: The United States, Italy and Spain supplied acute and convalescent COVID-19 samples. In each case, the material was cDNA or gDNA derived from T cells, B-cell-depleted T cells, or PBMCs.

As handled by the study authors: The assay estimated nucleated cells by amplifying reference gene primers. Generated by immunoSEQ multiplex PCR, the TCRdb table keeps only in-frame clones and is missing some. That table gives V, J and clone size, and the DNA gave D and trimming. The sample shows about 80,000 clones, roughly four fifths of them seen only once. With V trimmed by 1 base and J by 4 bases, 12 bases remained unmatched. This CDR3 region has 17 residues. Germline V gene data show CDR1 as SGHVS and CDR2 as FQNEAQ. The receptor was isolated from a human donor in a cohort sampled during active COVID-19. The V gene is TRBV7-8, the J gene TRBJ1-2, with 7 nucleotides matching TRBD1. The sample comprised peripheral blood. CDR3 sequence reads: CASSLGTAGQLTYGYTF. In DNA, the CDR3 is TGTGCCAGCAGCTTAGGCACTGCGGGACAGTTAACCTATGGCTACACCTTC.